This is a list of T cell receptor beta chains from one sample in a study of OX40 agonist ivuxolimab in advanced cancers. Method: immunoSEQ multiplex PCR; TCRdb's copy keeps in-frame clones and lacks some. In the table there are tens of thousands of clones, roughly 80% of which are singletons. This specimen consisted of CD4+ or CD8+ T cells sorted from blood, obtained in a trial of the OX40 agonist ivuxolimab. The source is an adult with an advanced solid tumor such as melanoma, head and neck, liver or kidney cancer. Each CDR3 is given with its conserved first and last residue. Fields, in order: clone size, V gene, J gene, D gene, CDR3 DNA, CDR3 protein. A D gene is named only where the DNA matches it firmly. Rows may omit the clone size; those that give it use once, few, many or a size class.

>.|TRBV7-8|TRBJ2-7|.
TGTGCCAGCGCGATTGGGGGGCTCTACGAGCAGTACTTC
CASAIGGLYEQYF
>.|TRBV11-1|TRBJ1-2|.
TGTGCCAGCAGCTTCGCTGGGAGCTATGGCTACACCTTC
CASSFAGSYGYTF
>.|TRBV7-6|TRBJ2-5|.
TGTGCCAGCAGCCTAGCCCCGGACAGAATCGAGACCCAGTACTTC
CASSLAPDRIETQYF
>.|TRBV2|TRBJ2-5|TRBD1
TGTGCCAGCAGTGAGGGGACAGGGTGGCGCCAAGAGACCCAGTACTTC
CASSEGTGWRQETQYF
>few|TRBV10-1|TRBJ2-6|.
TGCGCCAGCATTCTACCGGGCCCTAAGTCGTCTGGGGCCAACGTCCTGACTTTC
CASILPGPKSSGANVLTF
>.|TRBV5-4|TRBJ1-2|TRBD1
TGTGCCAGCAGGATACAGGGGGCCGATGGCTACACCTTC
CASRIQGADGYTF
>.|TRBV7-3|TRBJ2-5|.
TGTGCCAGCAGCTTAACTGGGGTTGGAGAGACCCAGTACTTC
CASSLTGVGETQYF
>once|TRBV6-5|TRBJ2-7|.
TGTGCCAGCACTCCCACGGATCTACCCTACGAGCAGTACTTC
CASTPTDLPYEQYF
>.|TRBV11-3|TRBJ2-3|.
TGTGCCAGCAAGAGGACAGATACGCAGTATTTT
CASKRTDTQYF
>.|TRBV7-3|TRBJ2-5|.
TGTGCCAGCAGCCCCGGGACCGGAGAGACCCAGTACTTC
CASSPGTGETQYF
>.|TRBV29-1|TRBJ2-5|TRBD1
TGCAGCGTCGGGGCACAGGGGGGAAAGACCCAGTACTTC
CSVGAQGGKTQYF
>.|TRBV6-1|TRBJ2-7|TRBD2
TGTGCCAGCAGAGCGGGACTAGCGGGAGTTTACGAGCAGTACTTC
CASRAGLAGVYEQYF
>once|TRBV7-8|TRBJ1-1|.
TGTGCCAGCAGCTCTCCCGCGGGGAACACTGAAGCTTTCTTT
CASSSPAGNTEAFF
>.|TRBV5-3|TRBJ1-3|.
TGTGCCAGAAACTTACAGGGACCCTCTGGAAACACCATATATTTT
CARNLQGPSGNTIYF
>.|TRBV11-2|TRBJ2-2|.
TGTGCCAGCAGCTTAGAAGCCACTTCCACCGGGGAGCTGTTTTTT
CASSLEATSTGELFF
>once|TRBV9|TRBJ2-5|.
TGTGCCAGCAGCCCGGGGCGGCGCAACCAAGAGACCCAGTACTTC
CASSPGRRNQETQYF
>.|TRBV5-1|TRBJ2-7|.
TGCGCCAGCAGCTTGCGATTTGGCTACGAGCAGTACTTC
CASSLRFGYEQYF
>.|TRBV10-1|TRBJ2-7|TRBD1
TGCGCCAGCCCGCGGGCAGGGGGCGTGTACGAGCAGTACTTC
CASPRAGGVYEQYF
>.|TRBV7-2|TRBJ2-7|.
TGTGCCAGCAGCTCCGACGGACTACCCTACGAGCAGTACTTC
CASSSDGLPYEQYF
>once|TRBV4-2|TRBJ2-1|TRBD2
TGTGCCAGCAGCCCGGGACTAGCGGGGGACAATGAGCAGTTCTTC
CASSPGLAGDNEQFF
>.|TRBV28|TRBJ2-7|.
TGTGCCAGCAGTTCCAAACCGGGACGCGGATCCTACGAGCAGTACTTC
CASSSKPGRGSYEQYF
>once|TRBV18|TRBJ1-4|.
TGTGCCAGCTCACTGCGACAGGCAACTAATGAAAAACTGTTTTTT
CASSLRQATNEKLFF
>.|TRBV19|TRBJ1-3|.
TGTGCCAGTAGTATTCTGGGAATCCGCTCTGGAAACACCATATATTTT
CASSILGIRSGNTIYF
>few|TRBV18|TRBJ2-3|.
TGTGCCAGCTCACCAGGGGCAGATACGCAGTATTTT
CASSPGADTQYF
>.|TRBV28|TRBJ1-3|.
TGTGCCAGCAGTTCCGGAGGGTTTGGGTCAAACACCATATATTTT
CASSSGGFGSNTIYF
>once|TRBV7-8|TRBJ2-2|.
TGTGCCAGCAGCGCCACGGGCGGGGGCGATTTCGGGGAGCTGTTTTTT
CASSATGGGDFGELFF
>.|TRBV10-3|TRBJ1-1|TRBD1
TGTGCCATAACCGGGACAGGGAAAACTGAAGCTTTCTTT
CAITGTGKTEAFF
>.|TRBV2|TRBJ1-2|TRBD1
TGTGCCAGCAGTGTGAACAGGGGCTATGGCTACACCTTC
CASSVNRGYGYTF
>.|TRBV5-3|TRBJ1-1|.
TGTGCCAGAAGCTTGGAGGGCGGGTCAAGGGTGAATACTGAAGCTTTCTTT
CARSLEGGSRVNTEAFF
>.|TRBV6-5|TRBJ1-1|.
TGTGCCAGCAGCCGACCGGGGGGAGTGAACACTGAAGCTTTCTTT
CASSRPGGVNTEAFF
>.|TRBV7-2|TRBJ2-7|TRBD1
TGTGCCAGCAGCTTGAAAACAGGGGGCTCTCAGTACTTC
CASSLKTGGSQYF
>.|TRBV5-1|TRBJ1-1|.
TGCGCCAGCAGCTCACAAGGGACGGGCTGGACTGAAGCTTTCTTT
CASSSQGTGWTEAFF
>.|TRBV10-3|TRBJ1-1|.
TGTGCCATCAGGGAGGGGGATCTGAACACTGAAGCTTTCTTT
CAIREGDLNTEAFF
>few|TRBV28|TRBJ2-1|.
TGTGCCATTCTACTAGGGCAGTTCTTC
CAILLGQFF
>.|TRBV7-3|TRBJ1-1|.
TGTGCCAGCAGCTTATTTTCTGAGGGTAGGCCTGAAGCTTTCTTT
CASSLFSEGRPEAFF
>.|TRBV4-2|TRBJ2-1|.
TGTGCCAGCAGCCCCGGAGGGGCGGCGGCCAATGAGCAGTTCTTC
CASSPGGAAANEQFF
>once|TRBV6-1|TRBJ1-1|.
TGTGCCAGCCTTGAGGGAAACATGAACACTGAAGCTTTCTTT
CASLEGNMNTEAFF
>.|TRBV5-1|TRBJ1-1|.
TGCGCCAGCAGCGCCACAGGGATGAACACTGAAGCTTTCTTT
CASSATGMNTEAFF
>.|TRBV29-1|TRBJ2-1|TRBD2
TGCAGCGTTGAAGGGGACAAGGGACTAGCGGGGCGAGGTGAGCAGTTCTTC
CSVEGDKGLAGRGEQFF
>.|TRBV11-3|TRBJ1-5|.
TGTGCCAGCAGCTTTGGGAAAGATCAGCCCCAGCATTTT
CASSFGKDQPQHF
>.|TRBV9|TRBJ2-2|.
TGTGCCAGCAGCGTAAACCAGCACACCGGGGAGCTGTTTTTT
CASSVNQHTGELFF
>.|TRBV4-2|TRBJ1-4|TRBD1
TGTGCCAGCAGCCAGGAAACTGGGACAGGAGGTTCGGGAAAACTGTTTTTT
CASSQETGTGGSGKLFF
>.|TRBV18|TRBJ2-1|TRBD2
TGTGCCAGCTCACCTGACGGTCGACTAGCGGGGAGTAAGTCCTACAATGAGCAGTTCTTC
CASSPDGRLAGSKSYNEQFF
>few|TRBV5-6|TRBJ1-3|.
TGTGCCAGCAGCGCCCTCGACAGAAACACCATATATTTT
CASSALDRNTIYF
>.|TRBV5-1|TRBJ2-3|.
TGCGCCAGCAGCTTTTTCGATGATACGCAGTATTTT
CASSFFDDTQYF
>.|TRBV7-6|TRBJ2-3|TRBD2
TGTGCCAGCAGCCCCCTGCGGGAGGGCACAGATACGCAGTATTTT
CASSPLREGTDTQYF
>.|TRBV7-9|TRBJ2-2|.
TGTGCCAGCACCTTAGGTAACACCGGGGAGCTGTTTTTT
CASTLGNTGELFF
>once|TRBV2|TRBJ1-5|.
TGTGCCAGCAGTGTTACTAGCAATCAGCCCCGGCATTTT
CASSVTSNQPRHF
>.|TRBV5-6|TRBJ2-7|TRBD2
TGTGCCAGCAGTCCGGGACACGGGGGGGGCGAGCAGTACTTC
CASSPGHGGGEQYF
>.|TRBV5-6|TRBJ1-4|.
TGTGCCAGCAGCTTGGTAGGATCGCGAAATAATAATGAAAAACTGTTTTTT
CASSLVGSRNNNEKLFF
>.|TRBV15|TRBJ2-7|.
TGTGCCACCAGCAGTAACTACGAGCAGTACTTC
CATSSNYEQYF
>.|TRBV4-1|TRBJ2-5|.
TGCGCTAGCAGCCCCGAGGGGGGGTCGGAGACCCAGTACTTC
CASSPEGGSETQYF
>.|TRBV6-5|TRBJ2-7|TRBD2
TGTGCCAGCAGTTACTTCCGGACTAGCGGATCCTACGAGCAGTACTTC
CASSYFRTSGSYEQYF
>.|TRBV5-1|TRBJ2-3|TRBD2
TGCGCCAGCGGTCAGACTAGCGGGAGTTCGGCTACGCAGTATTTT
CASGQTSGSSATQYF
>.|TRBV18|TRBJ2-1|TRBD1
TGTGCCAGCTCCTTAAACACACAGGGGAGCGATGAGCAGTTCTTC
CASSLNTQGSDEQFF
>.|TRBV28|TRBJ1-5|.
TGTGCCAGCAGGGAGTATAGCAATCAGCCCCAGCATTTT
CASREYSNQPQHF
>.|TRBV29-1|TRBJ1-1|.
TGCAGCGTTGGTCCAGGGTGGGCTATGAACACTGAAGCTTTCTTT
CSVGPGWAMNTEAFF
>once|TRBV5-4|TRBJ1-2|TRBD1
TGTGCCAGCAGCTTTCGTGGACAGGGGAGGCTTAGCACCTTC
CASSFRGQGRLSTF
>.|TRBV4-1|TRBJ1-1|.
TGCGCCAGCAGCCAGACGAGGGAACGACACATGAACACTGAAGCTTTCTTT
CASSQTRERHMNTEAFF
>.|TRBV29-1|TRBJ2-2|.
TGCAGCGTTGAATATATCAGAAGGGAATCAGGGAGCGGGGAGCTGTTTTTT
CSVEYIRRESGSGELFF